Listed here is a single TCR beta chain. The repertoire was sequenced with immunoSEQ multiplex PCR; TCRdb's copy has only in-frame clones and lacks some. The sample contains fewer than 300,000 clones, about nine tenths of which appear only once. The record originates from a study of blood T cell repertoires in COVID-19. One Seattle source followed patients from active infection through their disease course. In germline, CDR1 is MNHEY, CDR2 SVGAGI. Trimming removed 5 bases at V and 1 base at J, with 14 bases between. This CDR3 comprises 15 residues. The sequence was obtained from a man aged 50 or older with COVID-19, enrolled during active disease. The genes are TRBV6-5 and TRBJ1-2; TRBD1 is a possible D gene (5 bases). Input material: peripheral blood. The CDR3 loop is CASSPDQGDNYGYTF. CDR3 nucleotide sequence: TGTGCCAGCAGTCCCGACCAGGGCGATAACTATGGCTACACCTTC.